This passage covers 27 T cell receptor beta chains from one sample sequenced in a study of OX40 agonist ivuxolimab in advanced cancers. TCRdb's table, derived via immunoSEQ multiplex PCR, lists solely in-frame clones and lacks some. The table records 25,000 to 35,000 clones, 65% to 85% of them present only once. The source was CD4+ or CD8+ T cells sorted from blood, collected in a trial of the OX40 agonist ivuxolimab. The origin of the receptors is an adult with an advanced solid tumor such as melanoma, head and neck, liver or kidney cancer.

The chain carries TRBV4-3 and TRBJ2-7, with 7 bases matching TRBD2. Germline V lookup: CDR1 LGHNA, CDR2 YSLEER. CDR3 length: 17 residues. Germline trimming cut 1 base from V and 3 bases from J; bases unmatched to any gene: 12. DNA of the CDR3: TGCGCCAGCAGCCAAGCCAAACCGGGACTATGGGGCTACGAGCAGTACTTC. Amino acid sequence: CASSQAKPGLWGYEQYF.

V is TRBV9 and J is TRBJ1-6; possibly TRBD1 for D (5 bases). This CDR3 is 14 amino acids long. V was pared by 2 bases and J by 7 bases, with 10 bases between. Germline V gene sequence: CDR1 SGDLS, CDR2 YYNGEE. As DNA, the CDR3 is TGTGCCAGCAGCGTCGCAGGGAGCAATTCACCCCTCCACTTT. It is translated as CASSVAGSNSPLHF.

CDR3 DNA: TGTGCCAGCAGCCTCCCCGCTAGCAGCACAGATACGCAGTATTTT. This translates into CASSLPASSTDTQYF. The rearrangement joins TRBV7-6 to TRBJ2-3; weak D call: TRBD2 (5 bases). Germline assignment: CDR1 SGHVS and CDR2 FNYEAQ. The V end lost 5 bases, the J end lost 0 bases, and 12 bases lay between the germline ends. This CDR3 is built from 15 residues.

V is TRBV4-3 and J is TRBJ2-1; 12 bases map to TRBD2. The CDR3 covers 15 residues. The V gene's germline CDR1 is LGHNA and CDR2 YSLEER. With V trimmed by 4 bases and J by 5 bases, 3 bases remained unmatched. This CDR3 reads CASSPGLAGNNEQFF. The CDR3 nucleotides read TGCGCCAGCAGCCCTGGACTAGCGGGGAACAATGAGCAGTTCTTC.

The chain joins TRBV5-1 to TRBJ2-7; 7 bases are shared with TRBD1. The junction had 7 bases not matched to a gene; V was cut back by 0 bases and J by 4 bases. Germline CDR1 is SGHRS and CDR2 is YFSETQ. The CDR3 loop spans 15 amino acids. The CDR3 DNA is TGCGCCAGCAGCTTGGTGGACAGGTGGAATTACGAGCAGTACTTC. Translated, it gives CASSLVDRWNYEQYF.

V gene TRBV27 combines with J gene TRBJ2-7; 7 positions agree with TRBD1. Germline-derived CDR1 and CDR2 are MNHEY and SMNVEV (reference sequence). V trimming: 1 base; J trimming: 2 bases; junction bases outside the gene matches: 8. This CDR3 region has 16 residues. The CDR3 sequence is CASSLWAGGSTYEQYF. In nucleotides, the CDR3 is TGTGCCAGCAGTTTATGGGCAGGGGGATCCACCTACGAGCAGTACTTC.

The chain recombines TRBV7-9 with TRBJ2-5, with TRBD2 identical over 8 bases. The junction had 6 bases not matched to a gene; V was cut back by 5 bases and J by 4 bases. The CDR3 length is 14 residues. Germline V gives CDR1 SEHNR, CDR2 FQNEAQ (reference sequence). The CDR3 sequence is CASSPDGTRETQYF. CDR3 DNA sequence: TGTGCCAGCAGCCCGGACGGGACTAGAGAGACCCAGTACTTC.

By share, this clone counts as medium-sized (0.01 to 0.1%). Here the CDR3 reads CASSLGSLYEQYF. The DNA of the CDR3 is TGTGCCAGCAGCTTAGGCTCCCTCTACGAGCAGTACTTC. This chain uses TRBV11-2 with TRBJ2-7; D unresolved. CDR1 and CDR2 (germline): SGHAT, FQNNGV. The CDR3 runs 13 residues. The V gene lost 1 base and the J gene lost 3 bases, with 7 bases spanning the gap.

The rearrangement joins TRBV7-9 to TRBJ2-7; D perhaps matches TRBD1 (6 bases). Germline CDR1 SEHNR, CDR2 FQNEAQ (reference sequence). CDR3 size: 16 residues. The V gene lost 5 bases and the J gene lost 4 bases, with 21 bases spanning the gap. CDR3 loop: CASSVNIRDTPYEQYF. For the CDR3, the DNA is TGTGCCAGCAGCGTCAATATTCGGGACACCCCGTACGAGCAGTACTTC. Supplemented by reference TRBV7-9 and TRBJ2-7, the full variable domain reads DTGVSQNPRHKITKRGQNVTFRCDPISEHNRLYWYRQTLGQGPEFLTYFQNEAQLEKSRLLSDRFSAERPKGSFSTLEIQRTEQGDSAMYLCASSVNIRDTPYEQYFGPGTRLTVT.

This clone was seen more than once but under ten times. Here the CDR3 reads CATSRAPNYGYTF. In nucleotides, the CDR3 is TGTGCCACATCCAGGGCCCCTAACTATGGCTACACCTTC. The chain couples TRBV6-6 to TRBJ1-2; D perhaps matches TRBD1 (5 bases). The CDR3 has 13 amino acids. The ends were cut back, 10 bases at V and 0 bases at J, with 12 bases in the middle. Germline V lookup: CDR1 MNHNY, CDR2 SVGAGI (reference sequence).

This chain links TRBV27 with TRBJ2-1, with TRBD2 matching 7 bases. J was trimmed by 5 bases and V by 7 bases; bases with no gene match: 8. Germline V gives CDR1 MNHEY, CDR2 SMNVEV (reference sequence). There are 14 residues in the CDR3. The CDR3 loop reads CASMLAGLNNEQFF. CDR3 in DNA: TGTGCCAGCATGTTAGCGGGTTTAAACAATGAGCAGTTCTTC.

The CDR3 loop reads CASSERASNEQFF. For the CDR3, the DNA is TGTGCCAGCAGTGAGCGGGCCTCCAATGAGCAGTTCTTC. The chain links TRBV25-1 to TRBJ2-1, with D possibly TRBD2 on 5 matching bases. Germline CDR1 is MGHDK and CDR2 is SYGVNS. V shed 3 bases and J shed 6 bases, with 9 bases lying between them. CDR3 length equals 13 residues. The full variable domain, completed using reference TRBV25-1 and TRBJ2-1, is EADIYQTPRYLVIGTGKKITLECSQTMGHDKMYWYQQDPGMELHLIHYSYGVNSTEKGDLSSESTVSRIRTEHFPLTLESARPSHTSQYLCASSERASNEQFFGPGTRLTVL.

The chain employs TRBV30 and TRBJ1-6; 8 bases are shared with TRBD1. After removal of 5 bases from V and 7 bases from J, the junction contained 7 bases not matched to a gene. The CDR3 contains 14 residues. The germline V gene encodes CDR1 GTSNPN and CDR2 SVGIG (reference sequence). CDR3 amino acids: CAWGGQGPNSPLHF. The CDR3, as DNA: TGTGCCTGGGGTGGACAGGGCCCGAATTCACCCCTCCACTTT.

The gene calls are TRBV7-9 and TRBJ2-2; D perhaps matches TRBD2 (5 bases). The V and J ends lost 6 bases and 13 bases respectively, with 15 bases between them. Germline loops: CDR1 SEHNR, CDR2 FQNEAQ (reference sequence). This CDR3 comprises 12 residues. The CDR3 spells CASRGLRDRLFF. Written as DNA, the CDR3 is TGTGCCAGCAGAGGGCTCCGGGATCGGCTGTTTTTT.

This clone was seen a few times. This chain joins TRBV2 and TRBJ1-5; D perhaps matches TRBD1 (5 bases). Trimming took off 2 bases at V and 2 bases at J, with 13 bases between the two ends. The CDR3 is made up of 16 amino acids. The V gene's germline CDR1 is SNHLY and CDR2 FYNNEI. The CDR3 region is CASSEWVGGGNQPQHF. The CDR3 DNA sequence: TGTGCCAGCAGTGAATGGGTGGGGGGAGGCAATCAGCCCCAGCATTTT.

The CDR3 spells CASSEATGTGYTF. DNA of the CDR3: TGCGCCAGCAGTGAAGCGACAGGAACTGGCTACACCTTC. This chain joins TRBV10-1 and TRBJ1-2; D might be TRBD1 (6 bases). V gave up 3 bases and J gave up 7 bases, with 12 bases separating them. CDR1 and CDR2 (germline): WNHNN, SYGVQD (reference sequence). The CDR3 loop spans 13 amino acids.

The rearrangement uses TRBV6-1 and TRBJ2-1, with 10 bases lining up with TRBD2. Per the germline V gene, CDR1 is MNHNS and CDR2 is SASEGT. This CDR3 spans 15 amino acids. J gave up 5 bases and V 3 bases, and 4 bases lay outside the gene matches. CDR3 DNA sequence: TGTGCCAGCAGTGAGCTAAGCGGGGGGGACAATGAGCAGTTCTTC. The encoded protein is CASSELSGGDNEQFF.

The chain recombines TRBV7-6 with TRBJ2-1; 7 bases map to TRBD2. This CDR3 comprises 14 residues. The germline V gene encodes CDR1 SGHVS and CDR2 FNYEAQ. Trimming cost V 1 base and J 10 bases; bases outside gene matches: 7. CDR3 sequence (DNA): TGTGCCAGCAGCTTAGGAGGGGAGGGCCCAGAGCAGTTCTTC. Amino acids: CASSLGGEGPEQFF.

The rearrangement links TRBV5-1 to TRBJ1-2, with a tentative D call TRBD1 (6 bases). Deletions cut 0 bases from V and 8 bases from J, with 14 bases between. In germline, CDR1 is SGHRS, CDR2 YFSETQ. CDR3 length: 14 residues. In DNA form, the CDR3 reads TGCGCCAGCAGCTTGGTAGAGGGGGAGAAGGGCTACACCTTC. This codes for CASSLVEGEKGYTF.

V gene TRBV13 combines with J gene TRBJ1-1; perhaps TRBD1 as D (5 bases). CDR3 size: 14 residues. From germline, CDR1 is PRHDT and CDR2 FYEKMQ (reference sequence). Trimming stripped 0 bases from V and 1 base from J, with 6 bases between. In nucleotides, the CDR3 is TGTGCCAGCAGCTTAGGCGGGACGAACACTGAAGCTTTCTTT. It translates to CASSLGGTNTEAFF.

The rearrangement uses TRBV4-1 and TRBJ1-1, with D unclear. The CDR3 runs 11 residues. Trimming stripped 1 base from V and 4 bases from J, with 1 base between. CDR1 is MGHRA and CDR2 is YSYEKL in the germline V gene. The CDR3 sequence: CASSQGTEAFF. As DNA, the CDR3 is TGCGCCAGCAGCCAAGGCACTGAAGCTTTCTTT.

This chain uses TRBV7-9 with TRBJ2-7; D is possibly TRBD1 (6 bases). This CDR3 region has 14 residues. Germline values: CDR1 SEHNR, CDR2 FQNEAQ (reference sequence). V lost 5 bases to trimming and J lost 6 bases, with 17 bases between them. Here the CDR3 DNA reads TGTGCCAGCAGCGGCCGGGACATACGCGGCGAGCAGTACTTC. It codes for CASSGRDIRGEQYF. Variable domain in full (rest from reference TRBV7-9 and TRBJ2-7): DTGVSQNPRHKITKRGQNVTFRCDPISEHNRLYWYRQTLGQGPEFLTYFQNEAQLEKSRLLSDRFSAERPKGSFSTLEIQRTEQGDSAMYLCASSGRDIRGEQYFGPGTRLTVT.

V usage is TRBV11-1 and J usage is TRBJ2-7; 12 bases map to TRBD2. The CDR3 contains 18 residues. In germline, CDR1 is SGHAT, CDR2 FQDESV (reference sequence). After removal of 1 base from V and 2 bases from J, the junction contained 9 bases not matched to a gene. The DNA for the CDR3 is TGTGCCAGCAGCTTAGGTATGGTGACTAGCGGGAGCCCCTACGAGCAGTACTTC. Translated: CASSLGMVTSGSPYEQYF.

This clone appeared a few times. The chain is built from TRBV6-4 and TRBJ1-1; 7 bases align to TRBD1. CDR1 is MRHNA, CDR2 SNTAGT, per germline. This CDR3 has 15 amino acids. With 6 bases clipped from V and 1 base from J, the junction kept 8 bases outside the gene matches. The CDR3 nucleotides are TGTGCCAGCAGCCCCTCCGGGACAGAGAACACTGAAGCTTTCTTT. Its protein is CASSPSGTENTEAFF.

The chain has TRBV9 and TRBJ2-2; no definite D call. CDR3 length: 16 amino acids. Germline V CDR1 and CDR2: SGDLS, YYNGEE. Trimming shortened V by 0 bases and J by 0 bases, and 9 bases separated the two germline ends. CDR3 residues: CASSVAGSPNTGELFF. The CDR3 coding sequence is TGTGCCAGCAGCGTAGCGGGCAGTCCGAACACCGGGGAGCTGTTTTTT.

This clone has just a few counts. This chain uses TRBV6-4 with TRBJ1-1; perhaps TRBD1 as D (6 bases). Germline V gene data show CDR1 as MRHNA and CDR2 as SNTAGT. This CDR3 spans 14 amino acids. V shed 6 bases and J shed 3 bases, with 14 bases lying between them. The CDR3 loop is CASSLQGGYTEAFF. CDR3 DNA sequence: TGTGCCAGCAGCCTACAGGGAGGGTACACTGAAGCTTTCTTT.

This clone was observed a handful of times. J is TRBJ2-7 and V is TRBV6-1; no clear D gene. Germline CDR1 is MNHNS and CDR2 is SASEGT. V was cut by 10 bases and J by 2 bases, with 6 bases left in between. The length of the CDR3 is 10 residues. CDR3 nucleotide sequence: TGTGCCACGTCGACCTACGAGCAGTACTTC. Encoded protein: CATSTYEQYF.